The rows below give T cell receptor beta chains drawn from one sample of a study of blood T cell repertoires in COVID-19. Libraries were prepared by immunoSEQ multiplex PCR; TCRdb keeps only in-frame clonotypes and omits some of them. The data contain some 330,000 clones, approximately 89% of them singletons. Material: PBMCs or T cells enriched from blood (not recorded which). Receptors originate from a man aged 25-40 years who had recovered from COVID-19. Each CDR3 is given with its conserved first and last residue. D genes are given only for firm matches. Size tells how often a clone was seen (once, few, many) or the class of an expanded clone, and some rows leave it out.

j_gene: TRBJ1-2
d_gene: TRBD1
abundance: few
v_gene: TRBV7-2
CDR3nt: TGTGCCAGCAGCTTAATGGCAGGGGGTGGCTACACCTTC
CDR3aa: CASSLMAGGGYTF

j_gene: TRBJ1-3
d_gene: .
abundance: .
v_gene: TRBV5-6
CDR3nt: TGTGCCAGCAGCTCGACGCGAGGAGGATACCCCACGCGGATATATTTT
CDR3aa: CASSSTRGGYPTRIYF

j_gene: TRBJ2-7
d_gene: TRBD1
abundance: .
v_gene: TRBV4-1
CDR3nt: TGCGCCAGCAGCCTACTTGGGACAGGCTACGAGCAGTACTTC
CDR3aa: CASSLLGTGYEQYF

j_gene: TRBJ1-2
d_gene: .
abundance: few
v_gene: TRBV18
CDR3nt: TGTGCCAGCTCCCCTGGACAGCTTTATGGCTACACCTTC
CDR3aa: CASSPGQLYGYTF

j_gene: TRBJ2-7
d_gene: TRBD1
abundance: .
v_gene: TRBV28
CDR3nt: TGTGCCAGCAGTGCGACAGGGTTCATGCAGTACTTC
CDR3aa: CASSATGFMQYF

j_gene: TRBJ2-3
d_gene: TRBD2
abundance: .
v_gene: TRBV27
CDR3nt: TGTGCCAGCAGTTTACCTATGACTAGCGGTGGGACAGATACGCAGTATTTT
CDR3aa: CASSLPMTSGGTDTQYF

j_gene: TRBJ2-2
d_gene: .
abundance: .
v_gene: TRBV24-1
CDR3nt: TGTGCCACCGACGGGGGCGGGGAGCTGTTTTTT
CDR3aa: CATDGGGELFF

j_gene: TRBJ2-5
d_gene: .
abundance: .
v_gene: TRBV2
CDR3nt: TGTGCCAGCAGGGTACGTAGAGAGACCCAGTACTTC
CDR3aa: CASRVRRETQYF

j_gene: TRBJ2-7
d_gene: TRBD1
abundance: .
v_gene: TRBV2
CDR3nt: TGTGCCAGCAGGACCCTGAACTGGACAGGGGGCTACGAGCAGTACTTC
CDR3aa: CASRTLNWTGGYEQYF

j_gene: TRBJ2-5
d_gene: .
abundance: .
v_gene: TRBV18
CDR3nt: TGTGCCAGCTCATCGGGACTGCAGGAGACCCAGTACTTC
CDR3aa: CASSSGLQETQYF

j_gene: TRBJ2-5
d_gene: .
abundance: .
v_gene: TRBV10-2
CDR3nt: TGCGCCAGCGCCGGACAGTCCCAAGAGACCCAGTACTTC
CDR3aa: CASAGQSQETQYF

j_gene: TRBJ2-1
d_gene: .
abundance: .
v_gene: TRBV11-1
CDR3nt: TGTGCCAGCAGCTACCGGCGGCACATTAATGAGCAGTTCTTC
CDR3aa: CASSYRRHINEQFF

j_gene: TRBJ1-3
d_gene: .
abundance: .
v_gene: TRBV11-2
CDR3nt: TGTGCCAGCAGCCCACATCAGGGCAACTCTGGAAACACCATATATTTT
CDR3aa: CASSPHQGNSGNTIYF

j_gene: TRBJ2-3
d_gene: .
abundance: .
v_gene: TRBV7-9
CDR3nt: TGTGCCAGCAGTTATACAGGCGCAGATACGCAGTATTTT
CDR3aa: CASSYTGADTQYF

j_gene: TRBJ2-3
d_gene: .
abundance: .
v_gene: TRBV3-1/TRBV3-2
CDR3nt: TGTGCCAGCAGGAGATCGGGACTTGCTGGCACAGATACGCAGTATTTT
CDR3aa: CASRRSGLAGTDTQYF

j_gene: TRBJ2-7
d_gene: TRBD1
abundance: .
v_gene: TRBV9
CDR3nt: TGTGCCAGCAGCCCGACAGGGGGTGCGGGGCACTACGAGCAGTACTTC
CDR3aa: CASSPTGGAGHYEQYF

j_gene: TRBJ1-5
d_gene: TRBD1
abundance: .
v_gene: TRBV6-1
CDR3nt: TGTGCCAGCAGTGAAGCGGGACAGCTTAGCAATCAGCCCCAGCATTTT
CDR3aa: CASSEAGQLSNQPQHF

j_gene: TRBJ1-1
d_gene: TRBD1
abundance: .
v_gene: TRBV6-1
CDR3nt: TGTGCCAGCAGTGACAGGGGGCGCGAAATTGAAGCTTTCTTT
CDR3aa: CASSDRGREIEAFF

j_gene: TRBJ1-2
d_gene: .
abundance: .
v_gene: TRBV4-1
CDR3nt: TGCGCCAGCAGCCAGGCCACCCTACGGACGGACTTGGGCGGCTACACCTTC
CDR3aa: CASSQATLRTDLGGYTF

j_gene: TRBJ2-7
d_gene: TRBD1
abundance: once
v_gene: TRBV6-5
CDR3nt: TGTGCCAGCAGTAAACAGGGGTTGGACGAGCAGTACTTC
CDR3aa: CASSKQGLDEQYF

j_gene: TRBJ1-2
d_gene: TRBD1
abundance: .
v_gene: TRBV11-1
CDR3nt: TGTGCCAGCAGCGCCGACAGGGGAAGAGGCTACACCTTC
CDR3aa: CASSADRGRGYTF

j_gene: TRBJ1-4
d_gene: TRBD1
abundance: few
v_gene: TRBV5-1
CDR3nt: TGCGCCAGCAGCGCGGCCGGGACAGAAAATGAAAAACTGTTTTTT
CDR3aa: CASSAAGTENEKLFF

j_gene: TRBJ1-1
d_gene: .
abundance: .
v_gene: TRBV11-2
CDR3nt: TGTGCCAGCAGCTCTTCGACAGGGAACACTGAAGCTTTCTTT
CDR3aa: CASSSSTGNTEAFF

j_gene: TRBJ1-2
d_gene: .
abundance: .
v_gene: TRBV28
CDR3nt: TGTGCCAGCAGTTTAACAGGGAGTTCGGTTGGCTACACCTTC
CDR3aa: CASSLTGSSVGYTF

j_gene: TRBJ2-1
d_gene: .
abundance: .
v_gene: TRBV30
CDR3nt: TGTGCCTGGACCCCCCTCGGACAGTACAATGAGCAGTTCTTC
CDR3aa: CAWTPLGQYNEQFF

j_gene: TRBJ2-1
d_gene: TRBD2
abundance: .
v_gene: TRBV9
CDR3nt: TGTGCCAGCACGGGGGGGGGCCTTAATGAGCAGTTCTTC
CDR3aa: CASTGGGLNEQFF

j_gene: TRBJ2-5
d_gene: .
abundance: .
v_gene: TRBV5-1
CDR3nt: TGCGCCAGCAGCTTGGGAAACAGCCAAGAGACCCAGTACTTC
CDR3aa: CASSLGNSQETQYF

j_gene: TRBJ2-7
d_gene: TRBD1
abundance: .
v_gene: TRBV7-9
CDR3nt: TGTGCCAGCAGCCCCGGGACAGCCGTGTCATACGAGCAGTACTTC
CDR3aa: CASSPGTAVSYEQYF

j_gene: TRBJ1-6
d_gene: TRBD1
abundance: few
v_gene: TRBV3-1/TRBV3-2
CDR3nt: TGTGCCAGCAGCCAAGGACAGGGTAATTCACCCCTCCACTTT
CDR3aa: CASSQGQGNSPLHF

j_gene: TRBJ2-2
d_gene: TRBD2
abundance: .
v_gene: TRBV19
CDR3nt: TGTGCCAGTAGTAGGGGACTAGCGGGGGGAACCACCGGGGAGCTGTTTTTT
CDR3aa: CASSRGLAGGTTGELFF

j_gene: TRBJ1-6
d_gene: TRBD1
abundance: .
v_gene: TRBV9
CDR3nt: TGTGCCAGCAGCGTAGCAGGGGGCGGTGATTCACCCCTCCACTTT
CDR3aa: CASSVAGGGDSPLHF

j_gene: TRBJ1-6
d_gene: .
abundance: few
v_gene: TRBV10-3
CDR3nt: TGTGCCATCAGTGAGCGGGAAATAAATAATTCACCCCTCCACTTT
CDR3aa: CAISEREINNSPLHF

j_gene: TRBJ2-2
d_gene: .
abundance: .
v_gene: TRBV5-4
CDR3nt: TGTGCCAGCAGCTCGTCAGGGTTGACCGGGGAGCTGTTTTTT
CDR3aa: CASSSSGLTGELFF

j_gene: TRBJ1-2
d_gene: .
abundance: .
v_gene: TRBV24-1
CDR3nt: TGTGCCACCAGGGGAGGAGGAGGCTACACCTTC
CDR3aa: CATRGGGGYTF

j_gene: TRBJ1-2
d_gene: .
abundance: .
v_gene: TRBV19
CDR3nt: TGTGCCAGTAAGAGGACAGAGAACTATGGCTACACCTTC
CDR3aa: CASKRTENYGYTF

j_gene: TRBJ2-1
d_gene: .
abundance: .
v_gene: TRBV28
CDR3nt: TGTGCCAGCAGTTTACTTGACAGGTTGGTCGGGAACAATGAGCAGTTCTTC
CDR3aa: CASSLLDRLVGNNEQFF

j_gene: TRBJ2-1
d_gene: .
abundance: .
v_gene: TRBV29-1
CDR3nt: TGCAGCGTCCCCTTAACCGACAGGGAGCAGTTCTTC
CDR3aa: CSVPLTDREQFF

j_gene: TRBJ1-1
d_gene: .
abundance: .
v_gene: TRBV2
CDR3nt: TGTGCCAGCAGTGCGACAGTCGAAGCTTTCTTT
CDR3aa: CASSATVEAFF

j_gene: TRBJ1-1
d_gene: TRBD1
abundance: .
v_gene: TRBV3-1/TRBV3-2
CDR3nt: TGTGCCAGCAGCCAATTAACAGGGACAGGGAACACTGAAGCTTTCTTT
CDR3aa: CASSQLTGTGNTEAFF

j_gene: TRBJ1-1
d_gene: TRBD1
abundance: once
v_gene: TRBV28
CDR3nt: TGTGCCAGCAGTTTGACAGGGCACGCTGAAGCTTTCTTT
CDR3aa: CASSLTGHAEAFF

j_gene: TRBJ1-1
d_gene: .
abundance: .
v_gene: TRBV6-5
CDR3nt: TGTGCCAGCAGTTATTCATACAGGGTGAACACTGAAGCTTTCTTT
CDR3aa: CASSYSYRVNTEAFF

j_gene: TRBJ1-5
d_gene: TRBD1
abundance: once
v_gene: TRBV6-5
CDR3nt: TGTGCCAGCAGCAACAGACAGGGGCAAGGTCAGCCCCAGCATTTT
CDR3aa: CASSNRQGQGQPQHF

j_gene: TRBJ2-3
d_gene: TRBD2
abundance: .
v_gene: TRBV3-1/TRBV3-2
CDR3nt: TGTGCCAGCAGCCAGAAGGGGCGGGGGGGCCTCTCAGATACGCAGTATTTT
CDR3aa: CASSQKGRGGLSDTQYF

j_gene: TRBJ1-2
d_gene: TRBD1
abundance: .
v_gene: TRBV2
CDR3nt: TGTGCCAGCAGCGTAGGGGACAGATCCTATGGCTACACCTTC
CDR3aa: CASSVGDRSYGYTF

j_gene: TRBJ1-1
d_gene: TRBD1
abundance: once
v_gene: TRBV11-2
CDR3nt: TGTGCCAGCAGCTCGGGACAGGAGAACACTGAAGCTTTCTTT
CDR3aa: CASSSGQENTEAFF

j_gene: TRBJ2-7
d_gene: TRBD2
abundance: .
v_gene: TRBV5-1
CDR3nt: TGCGCCAGCAGCTTGGGAACTAGCGGTGATATCTACTTC
CDR3aa: CASSLGTSGDIYF